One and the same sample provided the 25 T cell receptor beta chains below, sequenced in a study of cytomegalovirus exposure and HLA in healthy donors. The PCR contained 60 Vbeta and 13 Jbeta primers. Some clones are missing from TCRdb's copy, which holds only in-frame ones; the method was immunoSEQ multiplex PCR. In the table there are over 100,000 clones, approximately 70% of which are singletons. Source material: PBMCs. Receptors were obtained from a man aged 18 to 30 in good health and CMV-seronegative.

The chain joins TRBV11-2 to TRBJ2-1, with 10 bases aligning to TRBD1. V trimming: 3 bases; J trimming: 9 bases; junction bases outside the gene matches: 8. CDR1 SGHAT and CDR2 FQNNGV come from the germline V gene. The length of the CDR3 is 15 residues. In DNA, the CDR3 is TGTGCCAGCAGCTTCGTCCGGGACAGGGGTGGTGAGCAGTTCTTC. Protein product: CASSFVRDRGGEQFF.

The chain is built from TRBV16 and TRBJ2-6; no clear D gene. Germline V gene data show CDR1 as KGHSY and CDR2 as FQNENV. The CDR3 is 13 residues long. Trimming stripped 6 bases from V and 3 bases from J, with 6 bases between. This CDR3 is CASRLNGANVLTF. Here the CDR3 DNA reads TGTGCCAGCAGACTGAATGGGGCCAACGTCCTGACTTTC.

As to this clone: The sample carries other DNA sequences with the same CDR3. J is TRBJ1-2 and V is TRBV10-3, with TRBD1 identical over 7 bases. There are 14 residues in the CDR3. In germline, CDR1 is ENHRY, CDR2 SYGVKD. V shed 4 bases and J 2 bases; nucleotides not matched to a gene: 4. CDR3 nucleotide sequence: TGTGCCATCAGTGGAACGGGACAGAACTATGGCTACACCTTC. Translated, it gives CAISGTGQNYGYTF.

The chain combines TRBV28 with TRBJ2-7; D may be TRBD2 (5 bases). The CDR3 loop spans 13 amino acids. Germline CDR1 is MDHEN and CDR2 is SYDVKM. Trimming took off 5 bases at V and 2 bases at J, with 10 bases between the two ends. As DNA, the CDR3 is TGTGCCAGCAGTACTAGAAGTACCTACGAGCAGTACTTC. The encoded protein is CASSTRSTYEQYF.

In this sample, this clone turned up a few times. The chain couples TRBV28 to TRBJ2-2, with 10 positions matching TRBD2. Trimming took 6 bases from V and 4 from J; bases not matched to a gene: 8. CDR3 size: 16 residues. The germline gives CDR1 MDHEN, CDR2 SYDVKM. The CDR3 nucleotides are TGTGCCAGCAGACGCGATCTAGCGGGAGTCACCGGGGAGCTGTTTTTT. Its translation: CASRRDLAGVTGELFF.

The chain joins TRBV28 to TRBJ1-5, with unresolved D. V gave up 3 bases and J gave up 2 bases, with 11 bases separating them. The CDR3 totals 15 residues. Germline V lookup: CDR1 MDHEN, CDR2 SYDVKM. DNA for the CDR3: TGTGCCAGCAGTTTTCGGGGTAGGGGCAATCAGCCCCAGCATTTT. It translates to CASSFRGRGNQPQHF.

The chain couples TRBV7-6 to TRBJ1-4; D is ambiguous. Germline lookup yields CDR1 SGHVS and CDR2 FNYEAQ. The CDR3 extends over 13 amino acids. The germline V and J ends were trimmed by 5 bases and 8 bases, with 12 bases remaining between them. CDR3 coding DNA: TGTGCCAGCAGCCCGAGCCTCATAGAAAAACTGTTTTTT. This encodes CASSPSLIEKLFF.

The CDR3 sequence is CASSSPFVRADAYEQYF. The CDR3 bases are TGTGCCAGCAGCTCCCCCTTTGTCCGAGCGGATGCCTACGAGCAGTACTTC. The chain has TRBV7-9 and TRBJ2-7; possible D gene TRBD2, 5 bases. V shed 4 bases and J shed 2 bases, with 21 bases lying between them. Germline V gene lookup returns CDR1 SEHNR and CDR2 FQNEAQ (reference sequence). This CDR3 is built from 17 residues.

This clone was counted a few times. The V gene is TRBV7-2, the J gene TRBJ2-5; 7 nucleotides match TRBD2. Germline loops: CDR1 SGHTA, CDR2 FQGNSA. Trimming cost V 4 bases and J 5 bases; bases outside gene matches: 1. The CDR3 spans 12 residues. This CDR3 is CASSSSGETQYF. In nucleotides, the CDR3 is TGTGCCAGCAGCTCTAGCGGCGAGACCCAGTACTTC. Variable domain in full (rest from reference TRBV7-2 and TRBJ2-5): GAGVSQSPSNKVTEKGKDVELRCDPISGHTALYWYRQSLGQGLEFLIYFQGNSAPDKSGLPSDRFSAERTGGSVSTLTIQRTQQEDSAVYLCASSSSGETQYFGPGTRLLVL.

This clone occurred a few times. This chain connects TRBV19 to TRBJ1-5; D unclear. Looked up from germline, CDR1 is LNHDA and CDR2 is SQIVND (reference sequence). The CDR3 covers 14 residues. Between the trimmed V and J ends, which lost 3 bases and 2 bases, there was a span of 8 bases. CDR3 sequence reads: CASSIREGNQPQHF. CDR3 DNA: TGTGCCAGTAGTATCCGGGAGGGCAATCAGCCCCAGCATTTT.

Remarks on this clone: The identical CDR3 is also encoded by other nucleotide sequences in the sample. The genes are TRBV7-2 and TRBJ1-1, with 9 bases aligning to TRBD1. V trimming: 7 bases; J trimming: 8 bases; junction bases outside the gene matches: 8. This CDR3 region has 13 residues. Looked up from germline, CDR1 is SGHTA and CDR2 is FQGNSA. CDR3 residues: CASKTGGHGEAFF. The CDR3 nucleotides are TGTGCCAGCAAGACAGGGGGTCATGGGGAAGCTTTCTTT.

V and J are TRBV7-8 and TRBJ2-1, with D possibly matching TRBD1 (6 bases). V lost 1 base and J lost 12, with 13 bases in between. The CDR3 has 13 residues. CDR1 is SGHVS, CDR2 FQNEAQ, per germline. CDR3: CASSLGGRQRQFF. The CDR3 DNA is TGTGCCAGCAGCTTAGGGGGGCGTCAAAGGCAGTTCTTC.

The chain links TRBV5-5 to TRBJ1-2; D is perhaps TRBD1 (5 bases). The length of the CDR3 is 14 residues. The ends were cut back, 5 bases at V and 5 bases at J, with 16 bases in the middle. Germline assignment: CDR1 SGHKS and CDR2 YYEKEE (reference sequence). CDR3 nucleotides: TGTGCCAGCAGTCTGGACATTCCGGCTTATGGCTACACCTTC. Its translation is CASSLDIPAYGYTF.

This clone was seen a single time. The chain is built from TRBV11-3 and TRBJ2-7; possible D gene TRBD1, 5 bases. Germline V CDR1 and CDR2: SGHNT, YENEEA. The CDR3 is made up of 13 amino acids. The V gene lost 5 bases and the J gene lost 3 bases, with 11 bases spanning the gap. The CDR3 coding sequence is TGTGCCAGCAGCATCGACAGCAGCTACGAGCAGTACTTC. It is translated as CASSIDSSYEQYF.

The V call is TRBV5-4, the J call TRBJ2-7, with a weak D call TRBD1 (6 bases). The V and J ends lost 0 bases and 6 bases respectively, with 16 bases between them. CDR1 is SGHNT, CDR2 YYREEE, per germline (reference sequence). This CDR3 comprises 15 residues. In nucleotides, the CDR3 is TGTGCCAGCAGCTTGGATGGAAACAGGGTGGGCGAGCAGTACTTC. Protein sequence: CASSLDGNRVGEQYF. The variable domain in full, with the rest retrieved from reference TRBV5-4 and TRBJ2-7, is ETGVTQSPTHLIKTRGQQVTLRCSSQSGHNTVSWYQQALGQGPQFIFQYYREEENGRGNFPPRFSGLQFPNYSSELNVNALELDDSALYLCASSLDGNRVGEQYFGPGTRLTVT.

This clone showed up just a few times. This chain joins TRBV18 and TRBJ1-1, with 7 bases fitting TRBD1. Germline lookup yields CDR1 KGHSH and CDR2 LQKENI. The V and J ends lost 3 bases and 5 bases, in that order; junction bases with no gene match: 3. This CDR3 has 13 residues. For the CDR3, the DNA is TGTGCCAGCTCACCGAGCAGGGGGACTGAAGCTTTCTTT. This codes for CASSPSRGTEAFF.

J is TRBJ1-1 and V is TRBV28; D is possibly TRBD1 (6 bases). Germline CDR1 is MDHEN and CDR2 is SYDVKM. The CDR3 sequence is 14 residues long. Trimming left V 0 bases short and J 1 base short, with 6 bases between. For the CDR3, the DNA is TGTGCCAGCAGTTTATGGACAGGGAACACTGAAGCTTTCTTT. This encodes CASSLWTGNTEAFF.

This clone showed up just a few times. The CDR3 here is CAISEFLLAGGAYEQYF. The CDR3 nucleotides are TGTGCCATCAGTGAGTTCCTACTAGCGGGGGGGGCGTACGAGCAGTACTTC. The chain links TRBV10-3 to TRBJ2-7; TRBD2 matches at 13 bases. The CDR3 spans 17 residues. The J segment lost 4 bases and the V segment lost 1 base, leaving 7 bases of the junction unmatched. Germline lookup yields CDR1 ENHRY and CDR2 SYGVKD.

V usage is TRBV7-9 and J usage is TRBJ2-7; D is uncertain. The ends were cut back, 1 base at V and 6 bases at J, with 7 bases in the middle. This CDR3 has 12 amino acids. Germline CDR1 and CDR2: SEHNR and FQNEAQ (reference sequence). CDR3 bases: TGTGCCAGCAGCTTAGTAGTCGGCGAGCAGTACTTC. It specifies CASSLVVGEQYF.

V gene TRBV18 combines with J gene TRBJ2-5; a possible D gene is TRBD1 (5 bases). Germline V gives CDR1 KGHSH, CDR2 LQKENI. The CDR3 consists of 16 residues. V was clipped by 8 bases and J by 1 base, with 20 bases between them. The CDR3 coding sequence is TGTGCCAGCACCCGATTCCAGGGTCTGAGCCAAGAGACCCAGTACTTC. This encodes CASTRFQGLSQETQYF. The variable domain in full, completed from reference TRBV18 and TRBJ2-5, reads NAGVMQNPRHLVRRRGQEARLRCSPMKGHSHVYWYRQLPEEGLKFMVYLQKENIIDESGMPKERFSAEFPKEGPSILRIQQVVRGDSAAYFCASTRFQGLSQETQYFGPGTRLLVL.

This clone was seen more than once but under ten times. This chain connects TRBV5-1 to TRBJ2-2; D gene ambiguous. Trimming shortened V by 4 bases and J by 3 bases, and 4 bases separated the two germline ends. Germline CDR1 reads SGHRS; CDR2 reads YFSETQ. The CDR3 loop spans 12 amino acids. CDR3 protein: CASSQDTGELFF. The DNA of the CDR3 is TGCGCCAGCAGCCAGGACACCGGGGAGCTGTTTTTT.

CDR3 sequence reads: CASSLVPGLGGTEAFF. The CDR3 DNA reads TGTGCCAGCAGCTTGGTGCCAGGTTTAGGGGGCACTGAAGCTTTCTTT. The chain recombines TRBV5-4 with TRBJ1-1, with D possibly TRBD1 on 6 matching bases. CDR1 is SGHNT and CDR2 is YYREEE in the germline V gene (reference sequence). CDR3 length: 16 residues. Between the trimmed V and J ends, which lost 0 bases and 4 bases, there was a span of 16 bases.

CDR3 region: CASSPGGAGETQYF. The CDR3 DNA sequence: TGTGCCAGCAGCCCCGGGGGAGCGGGGGAGACCCAGTACTTC. V usage is TRBV4-2 and J usage is TRBJ2-5; TRBD2 agrees at 7 bases. The V and J ends lost 4 bases and 5 bases, in that order; junction bases with no gene match: 7. Germline V CDR1 and CDR2: LGHNA, YNFKEQ. The length of the CDR3 is 14 residues.

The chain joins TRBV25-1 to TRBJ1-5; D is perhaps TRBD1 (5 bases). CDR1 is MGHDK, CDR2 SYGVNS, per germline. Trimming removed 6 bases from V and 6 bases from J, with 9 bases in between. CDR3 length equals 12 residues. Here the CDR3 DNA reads TGTGCCAGCAGGGAGGGGTTTCAGCCCCAGCATTTT. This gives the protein CASREGFQPQHF.

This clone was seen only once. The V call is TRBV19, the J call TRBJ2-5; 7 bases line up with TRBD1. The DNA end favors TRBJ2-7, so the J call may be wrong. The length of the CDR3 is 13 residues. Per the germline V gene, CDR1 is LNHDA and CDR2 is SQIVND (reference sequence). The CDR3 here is CASSIQGDYEQYF. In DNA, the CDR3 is TGTGCCAGTAGTATCCAGGGGGATTACGAGCAGTACTTC.